Detailed here is one T cell receptor (beta chain). Its antigen is unknown. These data originate in a study of T-cell memory formation after mild COVID-19. TCR alpha and TCR beta cDNA libraries carrying sample barcodes and UMIs were produced by 5'RACE using constant-segment primers. One entry per CDR3 protein results from TCRdb running MiXCR on the 5' RACE reads. The sample records approximately 260,000 distinct CDR3 sequences, 15% to 20% being singletons. Study results and limitations: Of the contracting clones, CD4+ ones lay mainly in CM and EM, and CD8+ ones in EMRA. The appearance of some responding clones in pre-infection memory suggested that cross-reactive memory joined. Later expanders leaned CD4+, whereas clones that contracted between day 15 and 85 were balanced CD4/CD8.

The CDR3 consists of 14 residues. Trimming took 4 bases from V and 2 from J, leaving 13 bases between them. CDR1 and CDR2 (germline): SGHRS, YFSETQ. The sequenced material came from PBMCs or a T cell subset sorted from them (not recorded which). This chain joins TRBV5-1 and TRBJ2-7; no definite D call. This receptor was obtained from a man aged 18 to 30 who had mild COVID-19 (a few samples of this study predate the infection). Cell type and time point are not known. The CDR3 loop is CASSQPDTTYEQYF. CDR3 nucleotides: TGCGCCAGCAGCCAACCCGACACCACCTACGAGCAGTACTTC.